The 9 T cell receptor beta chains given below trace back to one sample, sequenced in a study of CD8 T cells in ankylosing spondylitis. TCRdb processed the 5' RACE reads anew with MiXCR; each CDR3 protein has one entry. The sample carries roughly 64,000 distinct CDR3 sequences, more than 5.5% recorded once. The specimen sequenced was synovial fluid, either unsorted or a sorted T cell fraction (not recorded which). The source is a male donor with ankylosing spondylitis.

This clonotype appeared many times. CDR3 sequence reads: CASSSKGGLAGARNEQFF. DNA for the CDR3: TGTGCCAGCAGCTCAAAGGGGGGTTTAGCGGGAGCACGGAATGAGCAGTTCTTC. The chain joins TRBV7-6 to TRBJ2-1, with 9 nucleotides matching TRBD2. The J segment lost 7 bases and the V segment lost 4 bases, leaving 17 bases of the junction unmatched. Per the germline V gene, CDR1 is SGHVS and CDR2 is FNYEAQ. The length of the CDR3 is 18 residues. Variable domain in full (rest from reference TRBV7-6 and TRBJ2-1): GAGVSQSPRYKVTKRGQDVALRCDPISGHVSLYWYRQALGQGPEFLTYFNYEAQQDKSGLPNDRFSAERPEGSISTLTIQRTEQRDSAMYRCASSSKGGLAGARNEQFFGPGTRLTVL.

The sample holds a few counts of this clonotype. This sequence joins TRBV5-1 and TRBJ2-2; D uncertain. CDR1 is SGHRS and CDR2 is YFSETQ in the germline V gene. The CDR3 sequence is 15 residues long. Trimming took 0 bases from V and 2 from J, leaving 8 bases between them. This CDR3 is CASSLVAANTGELFF. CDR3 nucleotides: TGCGCCAGCAGCTTGGTGGCAGCAAACACCGGGGAGCTGTTTTTT.

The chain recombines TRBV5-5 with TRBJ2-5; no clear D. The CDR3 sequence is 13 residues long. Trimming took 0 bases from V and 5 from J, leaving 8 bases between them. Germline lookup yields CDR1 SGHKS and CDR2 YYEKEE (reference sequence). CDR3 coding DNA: TGTGCCAGCAGCTTGGCCATGATGGAGACCCAGTACTTC. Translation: CASSLAMMETQYF. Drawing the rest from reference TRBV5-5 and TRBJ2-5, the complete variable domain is DAGVTQSPTHLIKTRGQQVTLRCSPISGHKSVSWYQQVLGQGPQFIFQYYEKEERGRGNFPDRFSARQFPNYSSELNVNALLLGDSALYLCASSLAMMETQYFGPGTRLLVL.

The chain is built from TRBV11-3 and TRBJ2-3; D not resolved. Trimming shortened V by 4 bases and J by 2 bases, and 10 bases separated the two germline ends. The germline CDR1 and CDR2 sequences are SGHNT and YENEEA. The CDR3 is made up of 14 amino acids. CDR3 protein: CASSSGISTDTQYF. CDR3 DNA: TGTGCCAGCAGCTCTGGAATCTCCACAGATACGCAGTATTTT. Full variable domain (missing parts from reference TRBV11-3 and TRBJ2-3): EAGVVQSPRYKIIEKKQPVAFWCNPISGHNTLYWYLQNLGQGPELLIRYENEEAVDDSQLPKDRFSAERLKGVDSTLKIQPAELGDSAVYLCASSSGISTDTQYFGPGTRLTVL.

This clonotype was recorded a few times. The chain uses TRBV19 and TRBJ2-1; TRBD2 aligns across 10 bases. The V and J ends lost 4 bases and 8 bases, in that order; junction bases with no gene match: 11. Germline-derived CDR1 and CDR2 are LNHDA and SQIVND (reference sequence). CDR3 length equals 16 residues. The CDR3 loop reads CASSTGLAENTHEQFF. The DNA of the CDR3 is TGTGCCAGTAGTACCGGACTAGCGGAAAACACCCATGAGCAGTTCTTC.

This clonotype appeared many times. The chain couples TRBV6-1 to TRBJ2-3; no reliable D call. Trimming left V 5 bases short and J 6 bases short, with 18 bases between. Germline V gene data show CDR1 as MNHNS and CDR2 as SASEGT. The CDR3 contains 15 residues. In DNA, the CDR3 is TGTGCCAGCAGTCAACCAATTGGGCATGGGGATACGCAGTATTTT. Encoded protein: CASSQPIGHGDTQYF.

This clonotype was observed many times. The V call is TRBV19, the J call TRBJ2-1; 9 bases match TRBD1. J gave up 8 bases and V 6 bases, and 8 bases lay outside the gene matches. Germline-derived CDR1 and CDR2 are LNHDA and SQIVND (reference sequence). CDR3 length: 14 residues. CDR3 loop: CASRRGQGIDEQFF. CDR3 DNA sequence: TGTGCCAGTAGAAGGGGACAGGGTATCGATGAGCAGTTCTTC. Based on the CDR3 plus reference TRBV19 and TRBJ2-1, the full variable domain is DGGITQSPKYLFRKEGQNVTLSCEQNLNHDAMYWYRQDPGQGLRLIYYSQIVNDFQKGDIAEGYSVSREKKESFPLTVTSAQKNPTAFYLCASRRGQGIDEQFFGPGTRLTVL.

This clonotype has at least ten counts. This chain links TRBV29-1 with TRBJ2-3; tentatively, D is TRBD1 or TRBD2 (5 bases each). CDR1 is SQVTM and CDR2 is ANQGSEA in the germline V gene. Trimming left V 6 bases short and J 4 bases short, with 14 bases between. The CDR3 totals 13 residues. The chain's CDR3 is CSVAGSGADTQYF. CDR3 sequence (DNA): TGCAGCGTCGCAGGGTCCGGGGCAGATACGCAGTATTTT.

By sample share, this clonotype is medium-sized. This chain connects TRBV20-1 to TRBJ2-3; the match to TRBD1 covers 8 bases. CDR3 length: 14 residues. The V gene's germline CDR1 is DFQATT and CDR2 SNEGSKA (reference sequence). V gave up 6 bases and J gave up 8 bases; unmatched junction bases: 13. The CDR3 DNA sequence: TGCAGTGCCAGAATACAGGGGGACTGGGCTACGCAGTATTTT. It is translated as CSARIQGDWATQYF.